Following are 14 T cell receptor beta chains from one sample sequenced in a study of cytomegalovirus exposure and HLA in healthy donors. Primers: 60 Vbeta forward and 13 Jbeta reverse. TCRdb keeps only in-frame clones here, not all; method: immunoSEQ multiplex PCR. Seen here are 95,000 to 110,000 clones, almost 80% observed once, and the top ten hold under 4.5%. The specimen sequenced was PBMCs. The receptor source for this set is a man aged 45-65 years in good health and CMV-seropositive.

The chain employs TRBV11-2 and TRBJ2-7; D not certain. V dropped 0 bases and J dropped 1 base, with 19 bases sitting between them. CDR3 length: 18 residues. Germline V gene sequence: CDR1 SGHAT, CDR2 FQNNGV. CDR3 sequence: CASSLDSGLSIPSYEQYF. The CDR3 coding sequence is TGTGCCAGCAGCTTAGATTCAGGCCTCTCGATACCTTCCTACGAGCAGTACTTC. The full variable domain, with the rest looked up from reference TRBV11-2 and TRBJ2-7, is EAGVAQSPRYKIIEKRQSVAFWCNPISGHATLYWYQQILGQGPKLLIQFQNNGVVDDSQLPKDRFSAERLKGVDSTLKIQPAKLEDSAVYLCASSLDSGLSIPSYEQYFGPGTRLTVT.

The rearrangement joins TRBV19 to TRBJ2-7; no reliable D call. V dropped 3 bases and J dropped 1 base, with 13 bases sitting between them. Per germline, CDR1 LNHDA and CDR2 SQIVND (reference sequence). This CDR3 is 15 amino acids long. The CDR3 coding sequence is TGTGCCAGTAGTATGGTGGTTGGCAGTTCCTACGAGCAGTACTTC. It codes for CASSMVVGSSYEQYF. Using reference TRBV19 and TRBJ2-7 for the parts outside the CDR3, the full variable domain is DGGITQSPKYLFRKEGQNVTLSCEQNLNHDAMYWYRQDPGQGLRLIYYSQIVNDFQKGDIAEGYSVSREKKESFPLTVTSAQKNPTAFYLCASSMVVGSSYEQYFGPGTRLTVT.

CDR3 nucleotide sequence: TGTGCCAGCCGACAAAGGGACAGGGGCTCCTACGAGCAGTACTTC. This gives the protein CASRQRDRGSYEQYF. The chain recombines TRBV6-6 with TRBJ2-7; TRBD1 matches 10 bases. V was clipped by 8 bases and J by 0 bases; unmatched bases: 7. The CDR3 extends over 15 amino acids. Germline CDR1 MNHNY, CDR2 SVGAGI (reference sequence).

The V and J genes are TRBV9 and TRBJ2-3; TRBD2 matches at 7 bases. The germline gives CDR1 SGDLS, CDR2 YYNGEE. Trimming removed 4 bases from V and 3 bases from J; junction bases left unmatched: 11. The length of the CDR3 is 16 residues. CDR3 protein: CASSIGNGGRTDTQYF. Written as DNA, the CDR3 is TGTGCCAGCAGCATAGGAAACGGCGGGAGAACAGATACGCAGTATTTT.

This clone was seen a few times. This chain links TRBV30 with TRBJ2-1; D might be TRBD1 (6 bases). The V gene lost 1 base and the J gene lost 9 bases, with 10 bases spanning the gap. CDR1 and CDR2 (germline): GTSNPN, SVGIG (reference sequence). This CDR3 has 12 amino acids. As DNA, the CDR3 is TGTGCCTGGAGTGCGGACAGCCCTGAGCAGTTCTTC. This gives the protein CAWSADSPEQFF.

This clone was seen a few times. The chain employs TRBV29-1 and TRBJ2-2, with a tentative D call TRBD1 (6 bases). Trimming removed 4 bases from V and 5 bases from J, with 11 bases in between. The germline V gene encodes CDR1 SQVTM and CDR2 ANQGSEA. The CDR3 is made up of 13 amino acids. The CDR3 nucleotides read TGCAGCGTTGTGGTAGGGGGAACCGGGGAGCTGTTTTTT. As protein: CSVVVGGTGELFF.

The chain uses TRBV7-7 and TRBJ2-2; 9 bases are shared with TRBD2. This CDR3 comprises 18 residues. Trimming removed 1 base from V and 2 bases from J; junction bases left unmatched: 8. Per germline, CDR1 SSHAT and CDR2 FNYEAQ (reference sequence). CDR3 loop: CASSLGVGGRANTGELFF. The CDR3 region has the DNA TGTGCCAGCAGCTTAGGTGTTGGCGGGAGGGCCAACACCGGGGAGCTGTTTTTT.

The chain carries TRBV27 and TRBJ2-5; possibly TRBD2 for D (6 bases). The end of the DNA is better explained by TRBJ2-7, so the J call may be wrong. The germline V gene has CDR1 MNHEY and CDR2 SMNVEV (reference sequence). This CDR3 is 14 amino acids long. CDR3: CASSLGGLDYEQYF. DNA of the CDR3: TGTGCCAGCAGTTTAGGAGGGTTGGATTACGAGCAGTACTTC.

V usage is TRBV19 and J usage is TRBJ2-7, with D possibly matching TRBD2 (6 bases). Trimming shortened V by 5 bases and J by 4 bases, and 12 bases separated the two germline ends. Germline values: CDR1 LNHDA, CDR2 SQIVND (reference sequence). The CDR3 is 13 residues long. The CDR3, as DNA: TGTGCCAGTAGTTTAATGAGCGGGTACGAGCAGTACTTC. It specifies CASSLMSGYEQYF. The full variable domain, rest sourced from reference TRBV19 and TRBJ2-7, is DGGITQSPKYLFRKEGQNVTLSCEQNLNHDAMYWYRQDPGQGLRLIYYSQIVNDFQKGDIAEGYSVSREKKESFPLTVTSAQKNPTAFYLCASSLMSGYEQYFGPGTRLTVT.

The V call is TRBV25-1, the J call TRBJ1-4, with 10 nucleotides matching TRBD1. Germline-derived CDR1 and CDR2 are MGHDK and SYGVNS. V trimming: 3 bases; J trimming: 7 bases; junction bases outside the gene matches: 5. The CDR3 loop spans 15 amino acids. CDR3 loop: CASSEEDRGVEKLFF. The CDR3 bases are TGTGCCAGCAGTGAGGAGGACAGGGGGGTTGAAAAACTGTTTTTT.

This clone appeared once. The CDR3 bases are TGTGCCAGCAGCTTTGCGAGTGAAGCTTTCTTT. This translates into CASSFASEAFF. The rearrangement uses TRBV7-2 and TRBJ1-1; no clear D gene. V lost 3 bases and J lost 7, with 6 bases in between. This CDR3 spans 11 amino acids. Germline CDR1 reads SGHTA; CDR2 reads FQGNSA.

The chain links TRBV5-1 to TRBJ2-7; the match to TRBD1 covers 7 bases. After removal of 3 bases from V and 5 bases from J, the junction contained 14 bases not matched to a gene. CDR3 size: 16 residues. Germline V CDR1 and CDR2: SGHRS, YFSETQ. The CDR3 DNA reads TGCGCCAGCAGCTCGGGACAGTTGGTCGGGTGGGACGAGCAGTACTTC. Protein sequence: CASSSGQLVGWDEQYF.

This clone was observed a handful of times. CDR3 region: CASSPLKAGTTNTEAFF. The CDR3 DNA is TGTGCCAGCTCACCACTTAAGGCGGGAACAACAAACACTGAAGCTTTCTTT. J is TRBJ1-1 and V is TRBV18; unclear D gene. The CDR3 is made up of 17 amino acids. Germline V CDR1 and CDR2: KGHSH, LQKENI. V lost 1 base and J 2 bases, leaving 17 bases between the germline ends.

The chain combines TRBV10-3 with TRBJ1-6, with D maybe TRBD1 (5 bases). In germline, CDR1 is ENHRY, CDR2 SYGVKD. Trimming took 4 bases from V and 5 from J, leaving 12 bases between them. The CDR3 contains 15 residues. CDR3 DNA sequence: TGTGCCATCAGTGGACAGCCAGGAGATAATTCACCCCTCCACTTT. This codes for CAISGQPGDNSPLHF.